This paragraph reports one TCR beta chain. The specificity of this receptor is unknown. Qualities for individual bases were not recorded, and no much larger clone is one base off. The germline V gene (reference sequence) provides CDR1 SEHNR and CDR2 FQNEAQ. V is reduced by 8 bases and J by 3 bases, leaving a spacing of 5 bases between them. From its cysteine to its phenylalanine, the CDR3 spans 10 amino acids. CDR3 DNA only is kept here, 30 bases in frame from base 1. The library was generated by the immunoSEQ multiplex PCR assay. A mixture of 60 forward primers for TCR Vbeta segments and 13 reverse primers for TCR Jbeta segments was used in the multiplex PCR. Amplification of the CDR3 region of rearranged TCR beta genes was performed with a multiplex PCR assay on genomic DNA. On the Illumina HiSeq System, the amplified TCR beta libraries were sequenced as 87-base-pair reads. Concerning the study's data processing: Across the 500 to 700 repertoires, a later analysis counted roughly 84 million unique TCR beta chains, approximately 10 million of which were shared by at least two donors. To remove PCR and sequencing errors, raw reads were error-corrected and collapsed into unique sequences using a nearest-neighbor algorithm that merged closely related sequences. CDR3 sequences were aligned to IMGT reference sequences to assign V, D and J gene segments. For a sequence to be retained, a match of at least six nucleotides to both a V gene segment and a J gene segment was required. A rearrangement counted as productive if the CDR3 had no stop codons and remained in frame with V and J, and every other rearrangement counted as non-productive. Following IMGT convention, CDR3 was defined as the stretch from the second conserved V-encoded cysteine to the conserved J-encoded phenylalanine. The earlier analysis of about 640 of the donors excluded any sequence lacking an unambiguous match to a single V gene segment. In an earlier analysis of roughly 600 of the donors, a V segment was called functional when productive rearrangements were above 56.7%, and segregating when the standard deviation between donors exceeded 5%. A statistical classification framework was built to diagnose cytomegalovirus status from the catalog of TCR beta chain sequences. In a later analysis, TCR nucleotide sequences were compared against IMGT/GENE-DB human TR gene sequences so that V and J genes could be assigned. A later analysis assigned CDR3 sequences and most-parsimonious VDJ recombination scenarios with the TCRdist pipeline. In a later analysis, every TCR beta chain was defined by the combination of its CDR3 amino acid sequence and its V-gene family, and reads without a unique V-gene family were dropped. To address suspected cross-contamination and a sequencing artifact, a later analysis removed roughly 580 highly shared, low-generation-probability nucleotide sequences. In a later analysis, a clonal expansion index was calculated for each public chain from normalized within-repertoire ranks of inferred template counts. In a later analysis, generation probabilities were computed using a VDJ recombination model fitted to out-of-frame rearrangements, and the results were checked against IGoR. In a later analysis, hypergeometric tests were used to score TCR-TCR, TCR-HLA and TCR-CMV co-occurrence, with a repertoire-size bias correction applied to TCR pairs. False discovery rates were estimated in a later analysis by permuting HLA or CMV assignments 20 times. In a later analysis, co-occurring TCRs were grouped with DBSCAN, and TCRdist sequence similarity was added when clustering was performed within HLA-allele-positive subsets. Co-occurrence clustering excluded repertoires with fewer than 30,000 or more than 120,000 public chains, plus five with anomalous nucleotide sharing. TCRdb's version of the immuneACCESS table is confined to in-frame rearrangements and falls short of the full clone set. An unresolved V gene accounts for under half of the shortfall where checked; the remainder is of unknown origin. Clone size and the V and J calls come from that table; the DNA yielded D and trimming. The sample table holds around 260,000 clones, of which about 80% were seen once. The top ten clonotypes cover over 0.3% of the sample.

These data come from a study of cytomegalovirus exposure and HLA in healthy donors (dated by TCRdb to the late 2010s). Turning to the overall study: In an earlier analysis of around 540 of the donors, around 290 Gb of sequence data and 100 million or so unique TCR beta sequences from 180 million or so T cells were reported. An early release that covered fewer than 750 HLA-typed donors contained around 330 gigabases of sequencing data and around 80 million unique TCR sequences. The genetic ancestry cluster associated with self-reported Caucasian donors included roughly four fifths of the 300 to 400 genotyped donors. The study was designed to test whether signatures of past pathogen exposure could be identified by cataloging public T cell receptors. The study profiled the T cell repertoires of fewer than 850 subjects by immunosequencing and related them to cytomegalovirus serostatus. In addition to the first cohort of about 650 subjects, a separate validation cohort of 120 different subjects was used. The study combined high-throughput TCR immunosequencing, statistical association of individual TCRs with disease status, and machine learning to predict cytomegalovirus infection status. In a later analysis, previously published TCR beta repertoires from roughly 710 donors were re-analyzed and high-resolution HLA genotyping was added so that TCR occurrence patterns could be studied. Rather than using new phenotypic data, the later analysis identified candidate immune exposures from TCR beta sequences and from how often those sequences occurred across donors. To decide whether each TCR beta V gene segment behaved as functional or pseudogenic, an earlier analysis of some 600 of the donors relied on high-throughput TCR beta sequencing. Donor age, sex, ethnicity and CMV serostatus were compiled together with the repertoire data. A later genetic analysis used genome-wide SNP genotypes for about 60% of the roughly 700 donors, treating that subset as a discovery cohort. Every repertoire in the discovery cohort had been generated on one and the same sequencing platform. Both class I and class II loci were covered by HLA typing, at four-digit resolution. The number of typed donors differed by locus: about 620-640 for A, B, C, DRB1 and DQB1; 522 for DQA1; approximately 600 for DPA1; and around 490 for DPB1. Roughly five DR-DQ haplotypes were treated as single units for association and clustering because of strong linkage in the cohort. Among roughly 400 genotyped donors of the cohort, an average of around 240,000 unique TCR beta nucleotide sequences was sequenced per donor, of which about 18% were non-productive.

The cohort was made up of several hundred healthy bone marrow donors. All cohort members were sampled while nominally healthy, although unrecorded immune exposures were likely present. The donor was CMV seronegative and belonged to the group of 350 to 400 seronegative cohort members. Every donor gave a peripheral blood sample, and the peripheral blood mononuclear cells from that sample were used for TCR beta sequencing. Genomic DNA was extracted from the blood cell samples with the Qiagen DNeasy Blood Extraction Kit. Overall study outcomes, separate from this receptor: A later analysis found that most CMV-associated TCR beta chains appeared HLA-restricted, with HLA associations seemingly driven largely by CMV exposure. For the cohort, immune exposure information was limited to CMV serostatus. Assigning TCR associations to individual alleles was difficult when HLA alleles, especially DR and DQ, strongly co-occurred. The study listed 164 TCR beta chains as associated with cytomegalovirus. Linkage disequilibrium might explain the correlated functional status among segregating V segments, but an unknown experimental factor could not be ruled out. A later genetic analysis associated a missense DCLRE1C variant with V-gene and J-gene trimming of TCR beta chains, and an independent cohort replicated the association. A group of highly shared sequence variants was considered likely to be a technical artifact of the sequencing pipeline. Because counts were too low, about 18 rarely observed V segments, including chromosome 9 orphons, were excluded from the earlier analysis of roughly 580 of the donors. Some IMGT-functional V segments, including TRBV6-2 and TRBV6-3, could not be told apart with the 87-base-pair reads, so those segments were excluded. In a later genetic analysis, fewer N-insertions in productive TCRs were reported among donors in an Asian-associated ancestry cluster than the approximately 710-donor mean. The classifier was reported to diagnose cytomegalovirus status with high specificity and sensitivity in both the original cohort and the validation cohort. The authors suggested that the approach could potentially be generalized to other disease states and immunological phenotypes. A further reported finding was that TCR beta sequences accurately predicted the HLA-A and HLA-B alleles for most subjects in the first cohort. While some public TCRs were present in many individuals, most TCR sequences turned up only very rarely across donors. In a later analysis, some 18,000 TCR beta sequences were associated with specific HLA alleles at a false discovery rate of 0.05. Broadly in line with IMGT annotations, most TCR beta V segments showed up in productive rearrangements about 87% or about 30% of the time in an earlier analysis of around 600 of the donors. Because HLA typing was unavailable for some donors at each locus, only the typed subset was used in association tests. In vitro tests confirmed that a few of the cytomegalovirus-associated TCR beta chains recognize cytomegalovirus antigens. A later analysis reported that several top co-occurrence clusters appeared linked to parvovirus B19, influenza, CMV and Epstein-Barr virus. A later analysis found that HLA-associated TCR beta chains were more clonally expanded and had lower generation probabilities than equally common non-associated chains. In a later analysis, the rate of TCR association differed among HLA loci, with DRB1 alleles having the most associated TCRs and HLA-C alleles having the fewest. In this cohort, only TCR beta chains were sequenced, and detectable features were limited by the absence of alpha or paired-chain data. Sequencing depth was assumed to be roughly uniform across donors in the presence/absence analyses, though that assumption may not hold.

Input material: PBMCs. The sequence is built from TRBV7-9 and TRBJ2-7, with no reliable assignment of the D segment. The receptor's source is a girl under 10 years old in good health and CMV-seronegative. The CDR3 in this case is CASAGYEQYF. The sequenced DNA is TGTGCCAGCGCCGGCTACGAGCAGTACTTC.